In this sample, the clone carrying this T cell receptor (beta chain) turned up many times. Antigen: not known. This sample stems from a study of tumor and adjacent non-tumor tissue in lung cancer. Study in general: Patients were aged about 31 to 76, 10 men and about 5 women, stage I to III.

Three rounds of nested PCR, following a modified ARM-PCR protocol, produced the TCRbeta library. Using its own MiXCR run on the multiplex PCR reads, TCRdb lists one record per CDR3 protein. The table shows tens of thousands of distinct CDR3 sequences, with approximately 80% occurring only once. Study-level points and caveats: Tumor tissue had significantly higher TCR diversity than normal lung. Shorter survival was associated with higher TCR diversity in tumors.

The CDR3 is 15 amino acids. Trimming took 4 bases from V and 6 from J; bases not matched to a gene: 6. Germline lookup yields CDR1 SGHNT and CDR2 YENEEA. No cell sorting was done before RNA was extracted from the tissue. This non-tumor lung sample came from over 3 cm beyond the tumor edge. Sequenced: distant non-tumor lung tissue. The chain has TRBV11-3 and TRBJ2-1, with 10 bases lining up with TRBD1. The sequence was collected from a man aged 60 to 75 with non-small cell lung cancer. The CDR3 sequence is CASSYFGTGANEQFF. In DNA, the CDR3 is TGTGCCAGCAGCTACTTCGGGACAGGGGCCAATGAGCAGTTCTTC.